This note documents a single TCR beta chain sequence. Together with a sample-barcoded 5' primer, a J-beta primer mix was included in a second PCR lasting roughly 7 to 11 cycles. TCRdb recomputed calls from the 5' RACE reads with MiXCR, one row per CDR3 protein. The profile shows fewer than 1 million distinct CDR3 sequences, approximately 44% of them singletons. The study drew donors from healthy Caucasian individuals in Russia aged about 6 to 90. There were at least 5 micrograms of total RNA extracted from every sample. Germline V gene sequence: CDR1 MNHNS, CDR2 SASEGT. With 5 bases removed from V and 2 bases from J, the gap between germline ends came to 13 bases. The CDR3 consists of 14 residues. This sample was included in a study of blood T cells in healthy people across ages.

Sequenced sample: blood. The receptor was isolated from a man in his fifties or sixties in good health. The chain joins TRBV6-1 to TRBJ2-7; D gene unclear. The CDR3 spells CASSIRQTPYEQYF. CDR3 sequence (DNA): TGTGCCAGCAGTATCAGGCAAACCCCCTACGAGCAGTACTTC.